The entry below gives a single T cell receptor (beta chain) sequence along with its context. The data were produced by immunoSEQ multiplex PCR, yet TCRdb's version contains in-frame clones alone and is incomplete. Of about 280,000 clones in the sample, around nine tenths were seen once. From germline, CDR1 is MGHRA and CDR2 YSYEKL. This CDR3 spans 15 amino acids. V was pared by 1 base and J by 3 bases, with 3 bases of the junction left unmatched. This specimen belongs to a study of blood T cell repertoires in COVID-19. Study-level background: The cDNA or gDNA used as material had been derived from T cells, B-cell-depleted T cells, or PBMCs.

Recruits, aged roughly 18 to 95 years, lived in approximately 26 US areas. Assignments of participants to cohorts depended upon their own reported clinical history. The J gene is TRBJ2-1, the V gene TRBV4-1; TRBD2 matches 7 bases. Sequenced material: PBMCs or T cells enriched from blood (not recorded which). This receptor was obtained from a woman aged 55 to 70 who had recovered from COVID-19. The CDR3 sequence is CASSQALADYNEQFF. CDR3 bases: TGCGCCAGCAGCCAAGCGCTAGCGGACTACAATGAGCAGTTCTTC.